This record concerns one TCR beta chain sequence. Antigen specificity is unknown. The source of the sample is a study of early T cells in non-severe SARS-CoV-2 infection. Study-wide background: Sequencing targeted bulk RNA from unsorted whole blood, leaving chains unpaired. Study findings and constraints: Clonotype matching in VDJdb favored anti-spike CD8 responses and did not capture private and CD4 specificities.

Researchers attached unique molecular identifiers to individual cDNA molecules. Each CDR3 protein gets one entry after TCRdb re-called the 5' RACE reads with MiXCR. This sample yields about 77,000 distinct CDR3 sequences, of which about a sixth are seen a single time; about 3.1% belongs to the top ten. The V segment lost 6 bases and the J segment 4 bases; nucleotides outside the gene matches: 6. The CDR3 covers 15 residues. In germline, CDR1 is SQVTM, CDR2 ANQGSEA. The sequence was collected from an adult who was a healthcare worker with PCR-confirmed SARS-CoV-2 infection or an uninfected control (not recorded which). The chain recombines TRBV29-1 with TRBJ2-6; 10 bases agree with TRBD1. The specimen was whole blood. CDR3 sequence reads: CSVRQGAEGANVLTF. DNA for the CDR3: TGCAGCGTCCGACAGGGGGCGGAGGGGGCCAACGTCCTGACTTTC.